The TCR beta chain described here comes from a study of T cell repertoires in cytomegalovirus infection. Overall study context: A matching HLA type, together with CMV infection, was signaled by public TCR beta signatures. General study findings and limits: HLA-C-restricted, CMV-specific TCR beta clonotypes were dominant ex vivo.

CDR1 and CDR2 from the germline V gene are SGHTA and FQGNSA. The CDR3 extends over 16 amino acids. The trim removed 3 bases at V and 9 bases at J, leaving 12 bases unmatched. This clonotype has ten or more counts. The antigen is undetermined. Using its own MiXCR run on the reads, TCRdb lists one record per CDR3 protein. The table has more than 150,000 distinct CDR3 sequences, approximately 19% seen once. Material: PBMCs. V is TRBV7-2 and J is TRBJ2-1; 9 positions agree with TRBD2. The clonotype was recovered from a human donor in good health (CMV status not recorded). Some clones in this sample may be carry-over from other donors' samples. The chain's CDR3 is CASSFYMMREGGEQFF. Written as DNA, the CDR3 is TGTGCCAGCAGCTTTTACATGATGCGGGAGGGGGGTGAGCAGTTCTTC.